These 9 T cell receptor beta chains came from one sample sequenced in a study of cytomegalovirus exposure and HLA in healthy donors. The primer mix had 60 Vbeta and 13 Jbeta primers. Clones were sequenced by immunoSEQ multiplex PCR, and TCRdb holds only the in-frame ones, with some missing. The sample yields approximately 200,000 clones, around 79% seen once. The sample consisted of PBMCs. The receptors shown here come from a woman between 18 and 29 years old in good health and CMV-seronegative.

V usage is TRBV5-4 and J usage is TRBJ2-7; TRBD2 aligns across 7 bases. CDR1 and CDR2 from the germline V gene are SGHNT and YYREEE (reference sequence). CDR3 length: 16 residues. The V gene end was trimmed by 4 bases and the J gene end by 0 bases; junction bases not matched to a gene: 10. This CDR3 reads CASSKRSGGFSYEQYF. DNA for the CDR3: TGTGCCAGCAGCAAAAGGTCGGGGGGATTCTCCTACGAGCAGTACTTC.

CDR3 loop: CASSQSGGAGETQYF. In DNA, the CDR3 is TGTGCCAGCAGCCAAAGCGGGGGGGCGGGCGAGACCCAGTACTTC. This chain links TRBV7-6 with TRBJ2-5, with 10 bases lining up with TRBD2. V dropped 5 bases and J dropped 5; count of bases not matched to a gene: 8. This CDR3 contains 15 residues. Germline CDR1 SGHVS, CDR2 FNYEAQ.

V usage is TRBV29-1 and J usage is TRBJ2-3; the D gene is possibly TRBD2 (6 bases). Germline V lookup: CDR1 SQVTM, CDR2 ANQGSEA. This CDR3 region has 16 residues. Between the trimmed V and J ends, which lost 4 bases and 0 bases, there was a span of 17 bases. CDR3 nucleotide sequence: TGCAGCGTTGGGGGGGTACAGCTAAGAAGCACAGATACGCAGTATTTT. Translating gives CSVGGVQLRSTDTQYF.

This chain connects TRBV28 to TRBJ2-6; D might be TRBD2 (6 bases). The germline gives CDR1 MDHEN, CDR2 SYDVKM. V lost 4 bases and J 0 bases, leaving 10 bases between the germline ends. The CDR3 is 16 residues long. The DNA for the CDR3 is TGTGCCAGCAGTTGGGGCGGGACCTCTGGGGCCAACGTCCTGACTTTC. Amino acid sequence: CASSWGGTSGANVLTF. Filled out from reference TRBV28 and TRBJ2-6, the complete variable domain reads DVKVTQSSRYLVKRTGEKVFLECVQDMDHENMFWYRQDPGLGLRLIYFSYDVKMKEKGDIPEGYSVSREKKERFSLILESASTNQTSMYLCASSWGGTSGANVLTFGAGSRLTVL.

This clone was seen just once. The chain employs TRBV6-1 and TRBJ1-6; D is unclear. The CDR3 is made up of 15 amino acids. Trimming pared 1 base from V and 4 bases from J, leaving 8 bases between. CDR1 is MNHNS and CDR2 is SASEGT in the germline V gene. CDR3 coding DNA: TGTGCCAGCAGTGAAGGGCAGTCTTATAATTCACCCCTCCACTTT. Protein: CASSEGQSYNSPLHF.

This rearrangement joins TRBV28 to TRBJ1-4; the D gene is possibly TRBD1 (6 bases). Germline V gene lookup returns CDR1 MDHEN and CDR2 SYDVKM. The ends were cut back, 5 bases at V and 5 bases at J, with 15 bases in the middle. The CDR3 has 15 residues. The CDR3 DNA follows: TGTGCCAGCAGTATCCCGACAGGAAGAAATGAAAAACTGTTTTTT. This codes for CASSIPTGRNEKLFF.

V usage is TRBV30 and J usage is TRBJ1-2; the D gene is possibly TRBD1 (5 bases). Trimming left V 0 bases short and J 5 bases short, with 13 bases between. The CDR3 is 14 amino acids. The germline V gene has CDR1 GTSNPN and CDR2 SVGIG (reference sequence). The CDR3 bases are TGTGCCTGGAGTGTAGCCAGGGAGGGATATGGCTACACCTTC. Translation gives CAWSVAREGYGYTF. The full variable domain, in which reference TRBV30 and TRBJ1-2 provide the parts outside the CDR3, is SQTIHQWPATLVQPVGSPLSLECTVEGTSNPNLYWYRQAAGRGLQLLFYSVGIGQISSEVPQNLSASRPQDRQFILSSKKLLLSDSGFYLCAWSVAREGYGYTFGSGTRLTVV.

This chain uses TRBV5-5 with TRBJ1-1, with 9 bases lining up with TRBD1. The CDR3 extends over 14 amino acids. The ends lost 4 bases at V and 7 bases at J; junction bases unmatched: 8. Germline values: CDR1 SGHKS, CDR2 YYEKEE (reference sequence). The CDR3 DNA reads as TGTGCCAGCAGCCCGGAGGTGGGACAGGGTGAAGCTTTCTTT. Encoded protein: CASSPEVGQGEAFF.

The chain combines TRBV4-1 with TRBJ1-6; a possible D gene is TRBD1 (5 bases). With 4 bases removed from V and 9 bases from J, the gap between germline ends came to 16 bases. There are 15 residues in the CDR3. Germline V CDR1 and CDR2: MGHRA, YSYEKL. Written as DNA, the CDR3 is TGCGCCAGCAGCCCGGGGGTCAGGGTTAGTTCACCCCTCCACTTT. Protein product: CASSPGVRVSSPLHF.